This TCR beta chain was captured in a study of T cells after yellow fever vaccination. The CDR3 sequence is 15 residues long. V was trimmed by 3 bases and J by 2 bases, leaving 11 bases between them. Germline CDR1 is SNHLY and CDR2 is FYNNEI. In this sample, this clonotype turned up a few times. A universal primer site and UMIs were added as TCR cDNA was made by 5'RACE template switching. TCRdb independently ran MiXCR on the 5' RACE reads; one entry per CDR3 protein. Of some 350,000 distinct CDR3 sequences listed, roughly 4.3% were seen once; the top ten hold around 24%. Sequenced here: PBMCs, sampled 5 days after the yellow fever booster vaccination. The clonotype originates from a man aged 18 to 30 who received the YFV17D yellow fever vaccine. V gene TRBV2 combines with J gene TRBJ2-1, with D perhaps TRBD2 (6 bases). The CDR3 sequence: CASSDAGMPYNEQFF. CDR3 DNA sequence: TGTGCCAGCAGTGACGCGGGGATGCCCTACAATGAGCAGTTCTTC.